This entry lists 28 T cell receptor beta chains sequenced from one sample in a study of long-term antiretroviral therapy in people with HIV. Runs used v3.0 of the immunoSEQ assay and were done at survey level. TCRdb keeps only in-frame clones here, not all; method: immunoSEQ multiplex PCR. Of 25,000 or so clones in the sample, over 75% are singletons; the top ten hold around 4.4%. The sequences come from unsorted PBMCs, collected 0.5 years after starting antiretroviral therapy. The source of these receptors is a woman younger than 30 with HIV.

The chain couples TRBV6-1 to TRBJ2-2, with D unclear. The CDR3 is made up of 15 amino acids. CDR1 and CDR2 (germline): MNHNS, SASEGT. Trimming cost V 3 bases and J 2 bases, with 10 bases left between them. CDR3 region: CASSESIVNTGELFF. CDR3 nucleotides: TGTGCCAGCAGTGAGAGTATCGTAAACACCGGGGAGCTGTTTTTT.

The rearrangement links TRBV18 to TRBJ1-3, with D possibly matching TRBD1 (6 bases). The germline V gene has CDR1 KGHSH and CDR2 LQKENI. The CDR3 contains 15 residues. The germline V and J ends were trimmed by 5 bases and 4 bases, with 15 bases remaining between them. CDR3 residues: CASSNLDRSGNTIYF. Written as DNA, the CDR3 is TGTGCCAGCTCAAACCTTGACAGGTCGGGAAACACCATATATTTT.

This clone was observed a few times. The chain employs TRBV15 and TRBJ2-7, with D possibly TRBD1 on 6 matching bases. This CDR3 spans 16 amino acids. Between the trimmed V and J ends, which lost 2 bases and 0 bases, there was a span of 14 bases. CDR1 is LNHNV, CDR2 YYDKDF, per germline (reference sequence). The CDR3 protein is CATSRTGQKNSYEQYF. CDR3 sequence (DNA): TGTGCCACCAGCAGAACAGGACAGAAAAACTCCTACGAGCAGTACTTC. Filled out from reference TRBV15 and TRBJ2-7, the complete variable domain reads DAMVIQNPRYQVTQFGKPVTLSCSQTLNHNVMYWYQQKSSQAPKLLFHYYDKDFNNEADTPDNFQSRRPNTSFCFLDIRSPGLGDTAMYLCATSRTGQKNSYEQYFGPGTRLTVT.

This chain links TRBV10-2 with TRBJ2-7; D ambiguous. Germline CDR1 and CDR2: WSHSY and SAAADI. The CDR3 extends over 15 amino acids. V was pared by 1 base and J by 2 bases, with 12 bases between. CDR3 nucleotides: TGCGCCAGCAGTGAGTATCGGGCTCTAACCTACGAGCAGTACTTC. Translated: CASSEYRALTYEQYF.

In its sample, this clone was seen a few times. The chain combines TRBV7-9 with TRBJ2-7; 13 nucleotides align to TRBD2. V shed 4 bases and J 3 bases; nucleotides not matched to a gene: 6. CDR3 length: 16 residues. The germline V gene has CDR1 SEHNR and CDR2 FQNEAQ (reference sequence). The CDR3, as DNA: TGTGCCAGCAGCTCGACTAGCGGGAGGACCGACTACGAGCAGTACTTC. It encodes CASSSTSGRTDYEQYF.

The J gene is TRBJ2-1, the V gene TRBV28; 7 positions agree with TRBD2. Germline loops: CDR1 MDHEN, CDR2 SYDVKM. CDR3 length: 15 amino acids. The V segment lost 3 bases and the J segment 3 bases; nucleotides outside the gene matches: 5. The CDR3: CASSFGGVDYNEQFF. In DNA, the CDR3 is TGTGCCAGCAGTTTTGGGGGGGTCGACTACAATGAGCAGTTCTTC.

The V call is TRBV9, the J call TRBJ2-7; D remains unclear. The CDR3 spans 15 residues. Germline CDR1 SGDLS, CDR2 YYNGEE. Between the trimmed V and J ends, which lost 0 bases and 6 bases, there was a span of 16 bases. The CDR3 loop is CASSVGTSGPSEQYF. The CDR3 region has the DNA TGTGCCAGCAGCGTAGGCACGAGTGGGCCTTCCGAGCAGTACTTC.

The rearrangement links TRBV10-3 to TRBJ2-1, with 10 positions matching TRBD2. Germline V gene sequence: CDR1 ENHRY, CDR2 SYGVKD. The CDR3 is made up of 16 amino acids. The V and J ends lost 6 bases and 7 bases, in that order; junction bases with no gene match: 12. The CDR3 DNA reads as TGTGCCATCAGGGGGGTCGGGATAGCGGGAGGTAATGAGCAGTTCTTC. Amino acids: CAIRGVGIAGGNEQFF.

This chain links TRBV6-1 with TRBJ2-7; TRBD2 matches 9 bases. The CDR3 sequence is 14 residues long. The J segment lost 1 base and the V segment lost 7 bases, leaving 5 bases of the junction unmatched. Germline V gives CDR1 MNHNS, CDR2 SASEGT. The CDR3 bases are TGTGCCAGCAACCCAGGACTAGCGTCCTACGAGCAGTACTTC. As protein: CASNPGLASYEQYF.

This clone showed up just a few times. This sequence joins TRBV6-4 and TRBJ2-1, with 9 bases that match TRBD1. Looked up from germline, CDR1 is MRHNA and CDR2 is SNTAGT. The CDR3 is made up of 15 amino acids. Trimming cost V 6 bases and J 4 bases; bases outside gene matches: 7. The DNA for the CDR3 is TGTGCCAGCAGCCGGACAGGGGACGGATACAATGAGCAGTTCTTC. It codes for CASSRTGDGYNEQFF.

This clone was recorded once. For the CDR3, the DNA is TGTGCCAGCAGTGAATTTCGACAGGGGAGGTCTGAAGCTTTCTTT. Translating gives CASSEFRQGRSEAFF. The genes are TRBV25-1 and TRBJ1-1, with 8 bases lining up with TRBD1. The germline V gene encodes CDR1 MGHDK and CDR2 SYGVNS. Trimming removed 1 base from V and 6 bases from J; junction bases left unmatched: 7. The CDR3 runs 15 residues. Together with reference TRBV25-1 and TRBJ1-1, the CDR3 gives the full variable domain: EADIYQTPRYLVIGTGKKITLECSQTMGHDKMYWYQQDPGMELHLIHYSYGVNSTEKGDLSSESTVSRIRTEHFPLTLESARPSHTSQYLCASSEFRQGRSEAFFGQGTRLTVV.

This chain uses TRBV28 with TRBJ1-3, with D possibly TRBD1 on 5 matching bases. The CDR3 is made up of 15 amino acids. Looked up from germline, CDR1 is MDHEN and CDR2 is SYDVKM. With 6 bases removed from V and 0 bases from J, the gap between germline ends came to 12 bases. CDR3 nucleotides: TGTGCCAGCAGCCCCTCGGGGCGCTCTGGAAACACCATATATTTT. Translating gives CASSPSGRSGNTIYF.

V is TRBV15 and J is TRBJ2-7; 9 positions agree with TRBD1. The length of the CDR3 is 14 residues. CDR1 is LNHNV, CDR2 YYDKDF, per germline (reference sequence). V lost 9 bases, J lost 2 bases, and 8 bases stayed unmatched. For the CDR3, the DNA is TGTGCCACAACGACCGGGACAGGGACCTACGAGCAGTACTTC. Translating it yields CATTTGTGTYEQYF.

The chain carries TRBV9 and TRBJ2-1; D is uncertain. The germline V and J ends were trimmed by 0 bases and 6 bases, with 13 bases remaining between them. This CDR3 contains 15 residues. Germline V CDR1 and CDR2: SGDLS, YYNGEE. This CDR3 reads CASSVELSWGNEQFF. The CDR3 DNA reads TGTGCCAGCAGCGTAGAGCTGAGTTGGGGCAATGAGCAGTTCTTC.

This chain links TRBV28 with TRBJ2-1; D is undetermined. With 8 bases removed from V and 6 bases from J, the gap between germline ends came to 17 bases. Germline lookup yields CDR1 MDHEN and CDR2 SYDVKM. The CDR3 extends over 14 amino acids. CDR3 coding DNA: TGTGCCAGCTCCGGGTTGAGAGAGCTCAATGAGCAGTTCTTC. Translated: CASSGLRELNEQFF.

CDR3 sequence reads: CASSLRPPTYEQYF. In DNA form, the CDR3 reads TGTGCCAGCAGTTTACGACCACCTACCTACGAGCAGTACTTC. V gene TRBV28 combines with J gene TRBJ2-7, with no clear D. The germline V gene encodes CDR1 MDHEN and CDR2 SYDVKM. The CDR3 loop spans 14 amino acids. The ends were cut back, 2 bases at V and 2 bases at J, with 10 bases in the middle.

This rearrangement joins TRBV10-1 to TRBJ2-2; D not resolved. V was shortened by 7 bases and J by 1 base, with 7 bases between the two germline ends. CDR1 and CDR2 (germline): WNHNN, SYGVQD (reference sequence). This CDR3 spans 13 amino acids. CDR3 in amino acids: CASKAGNTGELFF. The CDR3 nucleotides read TGCGCCAGCAAAGCAGGGAACACCGGGGAGCTGTTTTTT.

This chain uses TRBV4-1 with TRBJ2-7, with 8 bases identical to TRBD1. This CDR3 contains 15 residues. Germline V CDR1 and CDR2: MGHRA, YSYEKL. With V trimmed by 1 base and J by 8 bases, 10 bases remained unmatched. The CDR3 DNA reads as TGCGCCAGCAGCCAAGTTGACAGGGGACCTTACAAGCAGTACTTC. This encodes CASSQVDRGPYKQYF.

This clone was recorded once. The rearrangement uses TRBV19 and TRBJ2-7; 7 bases are a match to TRBD2. Germline V gene lookup returns CDR1 LNHDA and CDR2 SQIVND (reference sequence). There are 14 residues in the CDR3. V gave up 3 bases and J gave up 2 bases; unmatched junction bases: 4. CDR3 sequence (DNA): TGTGCCAGTAGTATTGGGCGGGGGACCTACGAGCAGTACTTC. This gives the protein CASSIGRGTYEQYF.

The chain couples TRBV11-3 to TRBJ1-1; 8 bases align to TRBD1. Germline assignment: CDR1 SGHNT and CDR2 YENEEA. The CDR3 runs to 14 residues. V gave up 5 bases and J gave up 5 bases; unmatched junction bases: 7. Here the CDR3 reads CASSTDRVGTEAFF. The CDR3 DNA follows: TGTGCCAGCAGCACGGACAGGGTAGGGACTGAAGCTTTCTTT.

With regard to this clone: Mismatch with germline at one junction end may stem from a read error. The chain uses TRBV7-7 and TRBJ2-3, with D possibly being TRBD2 (5 bases). CDR1 is SSHAT and CDR2 is FNYEAQ in the germline V gene (reference sequence). CDR3 length equals 15 residues. The CDR3 coding sequence is TGTGCTAGCAGCCCAGCCGGAGCGGCCACAGATACGCAGTATTTT. It yields the protein CASSPAGAATDTQYF.

This sequence joins TRBV29-1 and TRBJ2-2, with D unclear. V was trimmed by 3 bases and J by 6 bases, leaving 5 bases between them. The CDR3 is made up of 11 amino acids. The germline V gene encodes CDR1 SQVTM and CDR2 ANQGSEA. The CDR3 sequence: CSVEGSGELFF. CDR3 nucleotides: TGCAGCGTTGAGGGATCCGGGGAGCTGTTTTTT.

The chain links TRBV7-2 to TRBJ1-1; D remains ambiguous. The V end lost 1 base, the J end lost 0 bases, and 18 bases lay between the germline ends. CDR3 length: 18 residues. Looked up from germline, CDR1 is SGHTA and CDR2 is FQGNSA. The CDR3 region is CASSLEGISHAMNTEAFF. CDR3 sequence (DNA): TGTGCCAGCAGCTTAGAAGGAATAAGCCACGCTATGAACACTGAAGCTTTCTTT. Supplemented by reference TRBV7-2 and TRBJ1-1, the full variable domain reads GAGVSQSPSNKVTEKGKDVELRCDPISGHTALYWYRQSLGQGLEFLIYFQGNSAPDKSGLPSDRFSAERTGGSVSTLTIQRTQQEDSAVYLCASSLEGISHAMNTEAFFGQGTRLTVV.

The J gene is TRBJ2-7, the V gene TRBV7-2, with D unclear. The V end lost 1 base, the J end lost 5 bases, and 6 bases lay between the germline ends. The CDR3 length is 12 residues. Germline-derived CDR1 and CDR2 are SGHTA and FQGNSA. The CDR3, as DNA: TGTGCCAGCAGCTTAGGCGTGAACGAGCAGTACTTC. Its protein product is CASSLGVNEQYF.

The chain couples TRBV27 to TRBJ2-3, with a tentative D call TRBD1 (6 bases). CDR1 is MNHEY and CDR2 is SMNVEV in the germline V gene (reference sequence). The V and J ends lost 4 bases and 4 bases respectively, with 12 bases between them. This CDR3 region has 14 residues. DNA of the CDR3: TGTGCCAGCAGTTCCTGGACAGAGGCAGATACGCAGTATTTT. Translation gives CASSSWTEADTQYF.

The rearrangement uses TRBV9 and TRBJ1-5; 8 nucleotides agree with TRBD1. Germline CDR1 is SGDLS and CDR2 is YYNGEE. This CDR3 is built from 14 residues. The trim removed 0 bases at V and 5 bases at J, leaving 1 base unmatched. CDR3 sequence (DNA): TGTGCCAGCAGCGTAGAGGACAGGGATCAGCCCCAGCATTTT. Amino acid sequence: CASSVEDRDQPQHF. Combining the CDR3 with reference TRBV9 and TRBJ1-5 gives the whole variable domain DSGVTQTPKHLITATGQRVTLRCSPRSGDLSVYWYQQSLDQGLQFLIQYYNGEERAKGNILERFSAQQFPDLHSELNLSSLELGDSALYFCASSVEDRDQPQHFGDGTRLSIL.

Only one count was recorded for this clone. The chain uses TRBV10-1 and TRBJ1-1; the D is unclear. Trimming shortened V by 3 bases and J by 5 bases, and 4 bases separated the two germline ends. This CDR3 spans 11 amino acids. Germline assignment: CDR1 WNHNN and CDR2 SYGVQD (reference sequence). The CDR3 loop is CASSEGTEAFF. CDR3 DNA: TGCGCCAGCAGTGAAGGGACTGAAGCTTTCTTT.

This clone has only one observation. The chain recombines TRBV5-4 with TRBJ1-1; 11 nucleotides match TRBD1. CDR1 is SGHNT and CDR2 is YYREEE in the germline V gene (reference sequence). This CDR3 has 16 amino acids. The ends lost 3 bases at V and 5 bases at J; junction bases unmatched: 9. CDR3: CASSSARTGGGTEAFF. CDR3 nucleotides: TGTGCCAGCAGCTCGGCTAGGACAGGGGGCGGAACTGAAGCTTTCTTT.